This T cell receptor (beta chain) is from a study of T cell changes during pregnancy in multiple sclerosis. Per the germline V gene, CDR1 is SGHRS and CDR2 is YFSETQ. CDR3 size: 13 residues. Deletions cut 0 bases from V and 8 bases from J, with 11 bases between. The method was immunoSEQ multiplex PCR; TCRdb's version includes in-frame clones alone and lacks a portion of them. This table holds approximately 60,000 clones, approximately 91% found once. Sequencing was performed on peripheral blood, taken in the second trimester of pregnancy. This rearrangement joins TRBV5-1 to TRBJ1-2; D not certain. This clonotype originated in a female donor with multiple sclerosis, enrolled in a pregnancy study. CDR3 loop: CASSLVPGYGYTF. CDR3 sequence (DNA): TGCGCCAGCAGCTTGGTCCCAGGATACGGCTACACCTTC.